This TCR beta chain stems from a study of CD8 T cells in ankylosing spondylitis. Findings and limits, study-wide: Characteristic, it appeared, of ankylosing spondylitis blood was a TCR beta motif of several highly homologous variants. Relatively scarce in peripheral blood, disease-linked clones were CD8+. As reported, disease-linked clones showed significant enrichment in matched ankylosing spondylitis synovial fluid.

TCRdb re-analysed the 5' RACE reads in MiXCR, keeping a single row per CDR3 protein. The sample lists approximately 240,000 distinct CDR3 sequences, 20% to 30% occurring once. This clonotype came up a few times. As yet, its antigen is unknown. With 5 bases removed from V and 8 bases from J, the gap between germline ends came to 16 bases. This CDR3 has 13 amino acids. Per germline, CDR1 DFQATT and CDR2 SNEGSKA (reference sequence). Sequencing was done on a sample of blood, either unsorted or a sorted T cell fraction (not recorded which). V and J are TRBV20-1 and TRBJ2-1; D could derive from TRBD1 or TRBD2 (5 bases each). This receptor was obtained from a male donor with ankylosing spondylitis or in good health (not recorded which). CDR3 sequence (DNA): TGCAGTGCTGGCCGTCCCGGGGCCGATGAGCAGTTCTTC. Protein sequence: CSAGRPGADEQFF.